The clone carrying this T cell receptor beta chain was counted ten times or more. This sample's time point: newly diagnosed GD, antithyroid drugs for less than 3 months. Making the TCR library involved RNA that had been extracted from PBMCs. The germline V gene encodes CDR1 GTSNPN and CDR2 SVGIG (reference sequence). V lost 1 base and J lost 7, with 17 bases in between. The CDR3 is made up of 14 amino acids. These data come from a study of regulatory T cells in long-lasting Graves disease. Libraries of TCR beta came from iRepertoire HTBI primers plus Arm-PCR of CDR3 regions. TCRdb fed the multiplex PCR reads into MiXCR, producing one record per CDR3 protein. This table has 350,000 to 400,000 distinct CDR3 sequences, 15% to 17% appearing once.

The receptor was isolated from a female donor with Graves disease. The gene calls are TRBV30 and TRBJ2-7; D remains ambiguous. The sample in question was peripheral blood mononuclear cells (PBMCs), obtained at new diagnosis, from a patient treated with antithyroid drugs. The CDR3 DNA is TGTGCCTGGAGTGGGAAAGGGATTGTCGGAGAGCAGTACTTC. Its protein product is CAWSGKGIVGEQYF.